This T cell receptor (beta chain) emerged from a study of shared T cell receptors in the human thymus. TCRdb's copy holds only in-frame clones and misses some; the assay was immunoSEQ multiplex PCR. The sample includes under 700,000 clones, 75% to 80% of them seen just once. Germline V lookup: CDR1 SGHVS, CDR2 FQNEAQ. This CDR3 has 18 residues. V shed 0 bases, J shed 0 bases, and the junction held 9 bases outside the gene matches. This clone was seen more than once but under ten times. The same sample was also used in a study of human thymus T cells. Per that paper: Finnish infants who were healthy and having corrective surgery for congenital heart defects made up the donors. Resections from corrective heart surgery provided thymus tissue. There appeared to be biased usage of V and J genes in thymic and blood repertoires.

The sample taken for sequencing was thymocytes. This chain connects TRBV7-8 to TRBJ2-3; 7 bases agree with TRBD1. This receptor was identified in a boy in the first two years of life with a congenital heart defect. The CDR3 is CASSLALDRRPSTDTQYF. In DNA form, the CDR3 reads TGTGCCAGCAGCTTAGCGCTGGACAGGCGACCTAGCACAGATACGCAGTATTTT.